This paragraph reports one TCR beta chain. Those who participated ranged in age from about 18 to 89 years and resided in about two dozen US areas. These data come from a study of blood T cell repertoires in COVID-19. Study overall: The samples span acute and convalescent COVID-19 from the United States, Italy and Spain.

Profiling relied on immunoSEQ multiplex PCR, and the TCRdb table lists in-frame clones only, not all of them. This repertoire shows fewer than 300,000 clones, about nine tenths found once; its top ten account for roughly a sixth. CDR3 length equals 15 residues. Trimming took 2 bases from V and 4 from J, leaving 12 bases between them. Germline V CDR1 and CDR2: SGHTA, FQGNSA. The chain uses TRBV7-2 and TRBJ1-5; D perhaps matches TRBD1 (6 bases). The receptor's source is a man between 18 and 29 years old who had recovered from COVID-19. The source material was PBMCs or T cells enriched from blood (not recorded which). Here the CDR3 reads CASSLSGVLNQPQHF. In DNA form, the CDR3 reads TGTGCCAGCAGCTTATCAGGGGTTCTTAATCAGCCCCAGCATTTT.